This T cell receptor (beta chain) was observed in a study of blood T cells in healthy people across ages. Study-wide context: There was about one barcoded beta molecule captured by template switching per two T cells.

CDR3 length equals 13 residues. With 1 base removed from V and 6 bases from J, the gap between germline ends came to 7 bases. Germline V gives CDR1 MNHEY, CDR2 SVGAGI. Combining a sample-barcoded 5' primer with a J-beta primer mix, a second PCR ran for 7 to 11 cycles. TCRdb re-analysed the 5' RACE reads in MiXCR, keeping a single row per CDR3 protein. Of roughly 720,000 distinct CDR3 sequences listed, less than 70% were seen once; the top ten hold approximately 40%. This receptor was identified in a man aged 80 or over in good health. The sample comprised blood. The V gene is TRBV6-5, the J gene TRBJ1-5, with D possibly matching TRBD1 (6 bases). CDR3 DNA: TGTGCCAGCAGTTACTTAGGGGGTCAGCCCCAGCATTTT. Translated: CASSYLGGQPQHF.